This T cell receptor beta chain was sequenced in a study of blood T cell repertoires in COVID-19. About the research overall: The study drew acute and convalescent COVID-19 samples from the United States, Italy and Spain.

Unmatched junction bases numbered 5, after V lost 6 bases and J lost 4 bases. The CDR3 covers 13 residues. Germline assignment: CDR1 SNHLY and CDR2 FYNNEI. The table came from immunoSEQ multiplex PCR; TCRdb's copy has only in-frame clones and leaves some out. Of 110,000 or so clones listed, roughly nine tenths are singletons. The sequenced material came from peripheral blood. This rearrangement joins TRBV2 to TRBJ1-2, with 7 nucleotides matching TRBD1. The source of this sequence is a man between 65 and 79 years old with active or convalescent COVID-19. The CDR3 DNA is TGTGCCAGCAGACAGACAGGGTCCTATGGCTACACCTTC. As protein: CASRQTGSYGYTF. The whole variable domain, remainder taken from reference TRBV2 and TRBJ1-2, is EPEVTQTPSHQVTQMGQEVILRCVPISNHLYFYWYRQILGQKVEFLVSFYNNEISEKSEIFDDQFSVERPDGSNFTLKIRSTKLEDSAMYFCASRQTGSYGYTFGSGTRLTVV.